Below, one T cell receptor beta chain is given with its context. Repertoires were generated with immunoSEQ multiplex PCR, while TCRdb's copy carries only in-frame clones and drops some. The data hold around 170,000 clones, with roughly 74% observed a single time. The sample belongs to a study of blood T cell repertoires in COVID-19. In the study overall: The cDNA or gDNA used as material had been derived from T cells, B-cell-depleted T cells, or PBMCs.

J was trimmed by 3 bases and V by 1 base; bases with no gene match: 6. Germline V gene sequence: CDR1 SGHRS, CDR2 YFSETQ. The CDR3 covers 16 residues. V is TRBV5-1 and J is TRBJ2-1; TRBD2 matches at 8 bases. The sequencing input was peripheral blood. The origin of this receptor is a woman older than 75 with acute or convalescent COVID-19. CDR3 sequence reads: CASSLSRGDFYNEQFF. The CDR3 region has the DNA TGCGCCAGCAGCTTGTCGCGGGGGGATTTCTACAATGAGCAGTTCTTC.